The T cell receptor (beta chain) under discussion was sequenced for a study of CD4 T cells in relation to SARS-CoV-2 and coronaviruses. For the study at large: PBMCs were cultured with antigen for roughly 11 days before TCR beta sequencing.

CD4+ T cells from unexposed donors were obtained before the COVID-19 pandemic (2011-2018). CD4+ T cells were isolated from the cells after nine to eleven days of culture. Unexposed-donor CD4+ T cells were probed with SARS-CoV-2 S/N and four cold-coronavirus spikes, cells permitting. Cultures received half-medium IL-2 refreshes on days 3 and 7. Measured with immunoSEQ multiplex PCR; TCRdb has only the in-frame clones, and not every one. Counted here are about 23,000 clones, around 80% occurring once; the ten biggest clones make up roughly 30%. For this clone: Its antigen is undetermined.

Sequenced sample: CD4+ T cells from PBMCs, cultured in vitro. The clonotype comes from a human donor in good health.

The CDR3 protein is CASSRGLAEGTDTQYF. DNA of the CDR3: TGTGCCAGCAGCAGAGGACTAGCGGAGGGAACAGATACGCAGTATTTT. The chain employs TRBV11-3 and TRBJ2-3; TRBD2 aligns across 10 bases. Trimming cost V 5 bases and J 3 bases; bases outside gene matches: 8. CDR3 length equals 16 residues. Per the germline V gene, CDR1 is SGHNT and CDR2 is YENEEA. Complete variable domain (other parts from reference TRBV11-3 and TRBJ2-3): EAGVVQSPRYKIIEKKQPVAFWCNPISGHNTLYWYLQNLGQGPELLIRYENEEAVDDSQLPKDRFSAERLKGVDSTLKIQPAELGDSAVYLCASSRGLAEGTDTQYFGPGTRLTVL.